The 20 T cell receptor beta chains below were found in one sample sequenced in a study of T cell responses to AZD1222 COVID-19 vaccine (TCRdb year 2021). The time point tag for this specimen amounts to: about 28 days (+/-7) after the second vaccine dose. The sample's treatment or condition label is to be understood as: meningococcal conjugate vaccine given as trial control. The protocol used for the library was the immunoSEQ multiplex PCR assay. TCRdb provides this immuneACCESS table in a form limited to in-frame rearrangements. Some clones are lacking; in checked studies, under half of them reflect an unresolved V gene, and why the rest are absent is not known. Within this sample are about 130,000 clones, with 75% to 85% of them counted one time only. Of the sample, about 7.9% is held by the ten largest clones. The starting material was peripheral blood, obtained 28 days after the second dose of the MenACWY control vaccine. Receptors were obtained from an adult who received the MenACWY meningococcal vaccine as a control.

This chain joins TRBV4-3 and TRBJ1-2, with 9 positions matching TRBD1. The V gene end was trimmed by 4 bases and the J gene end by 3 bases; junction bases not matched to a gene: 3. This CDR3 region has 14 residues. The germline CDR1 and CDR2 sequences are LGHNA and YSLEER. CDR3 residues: CASSRRTGDYGYTF. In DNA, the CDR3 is TGCGCCAGCAGCCGTAGGACAGGGGACTATGGCTACACCTTC.

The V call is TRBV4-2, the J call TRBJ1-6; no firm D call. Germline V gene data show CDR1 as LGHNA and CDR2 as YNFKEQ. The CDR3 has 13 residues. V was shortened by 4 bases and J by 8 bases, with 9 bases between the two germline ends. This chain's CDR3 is CASSRGRDSPLHF. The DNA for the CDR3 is TGTGCCAGCAGCCGAGGAAGGGATTCACCCCTCCACTTT.

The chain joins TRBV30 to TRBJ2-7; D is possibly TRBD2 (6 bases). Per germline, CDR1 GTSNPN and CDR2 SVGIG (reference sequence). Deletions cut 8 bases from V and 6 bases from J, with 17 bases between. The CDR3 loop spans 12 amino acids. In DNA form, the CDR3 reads TGTGCCGGCTATTATGGAGGGAGCGAGCAGTACTTC. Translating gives CAGYYGGSEQYF.

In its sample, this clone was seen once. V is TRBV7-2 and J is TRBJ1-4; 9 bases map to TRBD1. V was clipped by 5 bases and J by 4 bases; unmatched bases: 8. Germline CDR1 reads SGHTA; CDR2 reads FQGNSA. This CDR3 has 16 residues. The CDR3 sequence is CASSLGQGKINEKLFF. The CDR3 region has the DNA TGTGCCAGCAGCCTGGGACAGGGCAAAATTAATGAAAAACTGTTTTTT.

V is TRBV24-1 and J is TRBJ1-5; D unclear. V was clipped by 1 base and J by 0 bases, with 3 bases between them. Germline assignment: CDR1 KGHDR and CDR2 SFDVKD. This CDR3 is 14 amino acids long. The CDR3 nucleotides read TGTGCCACCAGTGATTTTGGTAGCAATCAGCCCCAGCATTTT. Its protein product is CATSDFGSNQPQHF.

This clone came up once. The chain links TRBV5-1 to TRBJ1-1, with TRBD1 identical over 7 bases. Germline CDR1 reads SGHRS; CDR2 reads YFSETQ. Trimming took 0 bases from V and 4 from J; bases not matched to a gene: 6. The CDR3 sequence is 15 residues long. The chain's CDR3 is CASSLGAGGGTEAFF. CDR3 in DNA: TGCGCCAGCAGCTTGGGAGCAGGGGGAGGCACTGAAGCTTTCTTT.

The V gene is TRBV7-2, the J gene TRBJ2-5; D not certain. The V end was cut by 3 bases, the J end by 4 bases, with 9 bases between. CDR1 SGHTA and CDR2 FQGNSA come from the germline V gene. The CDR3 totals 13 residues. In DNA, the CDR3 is TGTGCCAGCAGCTTTAGACCATCAGAGACCCAGTACTTC. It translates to CASSFRPSETQYF.

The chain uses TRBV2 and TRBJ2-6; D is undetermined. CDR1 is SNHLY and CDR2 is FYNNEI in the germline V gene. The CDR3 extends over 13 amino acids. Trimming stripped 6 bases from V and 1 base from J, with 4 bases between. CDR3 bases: TGTGCCAGCAGGGATTCTGGGGCCAACGTCCTGACTTTC. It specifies CASRDSGANVLTF.

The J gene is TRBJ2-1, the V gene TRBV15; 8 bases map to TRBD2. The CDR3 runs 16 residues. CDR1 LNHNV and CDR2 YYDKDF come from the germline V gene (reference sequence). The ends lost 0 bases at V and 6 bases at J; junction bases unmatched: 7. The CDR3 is CATSRERAGATNEQFF. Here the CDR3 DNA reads TGTGCCACCAGCAGAGAACGAGCGGGGGCAACCAATGAGCAGTTCTTC.

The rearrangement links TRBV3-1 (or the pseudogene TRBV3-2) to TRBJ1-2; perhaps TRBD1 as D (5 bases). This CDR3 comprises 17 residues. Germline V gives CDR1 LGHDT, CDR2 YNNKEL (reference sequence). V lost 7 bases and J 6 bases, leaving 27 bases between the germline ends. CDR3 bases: TGTGCCAGCACCAGAGGCCCATTCGGGGGTTTAGTGGATGGCTACACCTTC. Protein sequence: CASTRGPFGGLVDGYTF.

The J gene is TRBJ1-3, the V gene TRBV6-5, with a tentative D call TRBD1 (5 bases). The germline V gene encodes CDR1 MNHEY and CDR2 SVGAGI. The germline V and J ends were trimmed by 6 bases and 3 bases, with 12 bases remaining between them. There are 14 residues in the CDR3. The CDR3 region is CASRFDRSGNTIYF. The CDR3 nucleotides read TGTGCCAGCAGATTTGACAGAAGTGGAAACACCATATATTTT.

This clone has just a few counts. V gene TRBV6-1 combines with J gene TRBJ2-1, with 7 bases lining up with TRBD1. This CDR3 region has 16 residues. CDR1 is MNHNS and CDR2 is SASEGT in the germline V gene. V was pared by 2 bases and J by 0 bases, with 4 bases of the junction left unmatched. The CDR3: CASSETAGGSYNEQFF. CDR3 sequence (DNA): TGTGCCAGCAGTGAAACGGCAGGGGGCTCCTACAATGAGCAGTTCTTC.

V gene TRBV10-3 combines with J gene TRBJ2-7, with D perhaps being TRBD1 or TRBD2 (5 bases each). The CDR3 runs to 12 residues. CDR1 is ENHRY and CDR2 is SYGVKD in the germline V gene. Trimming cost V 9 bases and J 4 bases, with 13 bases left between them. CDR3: CAMSSGGYEQYF. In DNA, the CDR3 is TGTGCCATGTCAAGTGGGGGTTACGAGCAGTACTTC.

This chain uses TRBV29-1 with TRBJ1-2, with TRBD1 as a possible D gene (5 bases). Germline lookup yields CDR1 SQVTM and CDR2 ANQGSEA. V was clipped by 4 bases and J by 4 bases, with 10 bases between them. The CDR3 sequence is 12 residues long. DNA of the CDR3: TGCAGCGTTGCATCTACAGGCTATGGCTACACCTTC. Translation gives CSVASTGYGYTF.

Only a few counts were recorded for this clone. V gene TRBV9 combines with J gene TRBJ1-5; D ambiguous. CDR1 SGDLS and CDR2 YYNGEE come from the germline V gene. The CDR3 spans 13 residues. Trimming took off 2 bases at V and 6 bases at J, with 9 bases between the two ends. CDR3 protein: CASSVNPGQPQHF. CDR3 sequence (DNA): TGTGCCAGCAGCGTGAACCCAGGTCAGCCCCAGCATTTT.

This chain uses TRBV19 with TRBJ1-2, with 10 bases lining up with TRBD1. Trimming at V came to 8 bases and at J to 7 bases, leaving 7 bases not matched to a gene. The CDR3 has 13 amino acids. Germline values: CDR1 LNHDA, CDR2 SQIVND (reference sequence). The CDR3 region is CASLDRGRSGYTF. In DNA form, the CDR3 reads TGTGCCAGTCTGGACAGGGGGAGAAGTGGCTACACCTTC.

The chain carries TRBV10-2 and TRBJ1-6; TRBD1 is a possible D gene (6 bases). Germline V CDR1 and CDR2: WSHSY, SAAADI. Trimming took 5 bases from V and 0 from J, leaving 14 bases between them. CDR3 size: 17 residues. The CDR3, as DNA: TGCGCCAGCAGTCTTGGACAGTATGGCTCCTATAATTCACCCCTCCACTTT. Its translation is CASSLGQYGSYNSPLHF.

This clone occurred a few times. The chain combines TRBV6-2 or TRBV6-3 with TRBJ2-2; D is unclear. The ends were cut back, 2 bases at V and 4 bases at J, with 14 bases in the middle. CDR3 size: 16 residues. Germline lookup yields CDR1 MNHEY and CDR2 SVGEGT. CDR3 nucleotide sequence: TGTGCCAGCAGTTACCCACCCTGGCGGAGCACCGGGGAGCTGTTTTTT. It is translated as CASSYPPWRSTGELFF.

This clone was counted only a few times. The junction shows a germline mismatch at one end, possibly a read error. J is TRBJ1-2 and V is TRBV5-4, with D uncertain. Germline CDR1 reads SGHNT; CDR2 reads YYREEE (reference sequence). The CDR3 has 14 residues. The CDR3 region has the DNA TGTGCCAGCAGCCGTATTCTTGGGCAACAAGAGGACGGCTTC. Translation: CASSRILGQQEDGF.

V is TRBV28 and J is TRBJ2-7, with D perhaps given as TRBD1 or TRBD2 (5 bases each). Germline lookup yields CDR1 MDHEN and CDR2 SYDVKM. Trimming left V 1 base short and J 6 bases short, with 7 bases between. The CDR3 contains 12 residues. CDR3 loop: CASSLFGAEQYF. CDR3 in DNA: TGTGCCAGCAGTTTATTCGGGGCCGAGCAGTACTTC.